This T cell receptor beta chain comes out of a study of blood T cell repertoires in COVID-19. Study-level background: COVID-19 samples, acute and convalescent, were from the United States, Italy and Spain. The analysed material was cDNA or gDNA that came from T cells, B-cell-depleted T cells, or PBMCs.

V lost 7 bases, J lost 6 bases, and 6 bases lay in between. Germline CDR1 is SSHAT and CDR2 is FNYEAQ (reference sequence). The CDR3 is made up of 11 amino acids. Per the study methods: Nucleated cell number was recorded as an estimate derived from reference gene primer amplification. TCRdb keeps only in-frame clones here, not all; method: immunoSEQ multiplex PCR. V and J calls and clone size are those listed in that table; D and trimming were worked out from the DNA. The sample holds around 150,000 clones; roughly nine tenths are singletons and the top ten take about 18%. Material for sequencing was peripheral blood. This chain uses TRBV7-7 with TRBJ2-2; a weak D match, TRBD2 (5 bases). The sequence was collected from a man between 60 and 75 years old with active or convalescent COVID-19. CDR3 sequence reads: CASKGAGELFF. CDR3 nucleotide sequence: TGTGCCAGCAAGGGAGCCGGGGAGCTGTTTTTT.